The present TCR beta chain was sequenced within a study of CD8 T cells in Susac syndrome. In blood CD8+ and CD4+ T cells, TCR beta underwent sequencing. V was pared by 6 bases and J by 4 bases, with 12 bases between. The length of the CDR3 is 13 residues. Germline V gene data show CDR1 as MNHEY and CDR2 as SMNVEV (reference sequence). An amount of RNA that ranged from roughly 0.5 to 1 ug was reverse transcribed with random hexamers. The method of amplification for TCR beta CDR3 was immunoSEQ multiplex PCR, covering 54 Vbeta and 13 Jbeta. MiXCR, run by TCRdb on the immunoSEQ multiplex PCR reads, gives a single entry per CDR3 protein. The profile shows about 300,000 distinct CDR3 sequences, 89% of them singletons.

This chain joins TRBV27 and TRBJ1-2; D gene uncertain. This clonotype originated in a human donor with multiple sclerosis. Input material: CD8+ T cells from PBMCs. The CDR3 bases are TGTGCCAGCAGACTCCTCGCGGGCTATGGCTACACCTTC. It codes for CASRLLAGYGYTF.